This TCR beta chain was retrieved from a study of OX40 agonist ivuxolimab in advanced cancers. Background on the study: Aged about 23 to 80 with a mean of approximately 60 years, they were 82.7% male. Study-wide results and caveats: Clones of CD4+ and CD8+ blood T cells grew by week 6 at doses of 0.1 to 3.0 mg/kg.

A remark on this clone: Its antigen is not known.

This CDR3 region has 15 residues. The V end lost 0 bases, the J end lost 0 bases, and 10 bases lay between the germline ends. Germline CDR1 is SGHRS and CDR2 is YFSETQ. Repertoires were generated with immunoSEQ multiplex PCR, while TCRdb's copy carries only in-frame clones and drops some. Among 40,000 or so clones listed, about 86% were seen once. The receptor's source is an adult with an advanced solid tumor such as melanoma, head and neck, liver or kidney cancer. Specimen: CD4+ or CD8+ T cells sorted from blood, collected in a trial of the OX40 agonist ivuxolimab. This rearrangement joins TRBV5-1 to TRBJ2-7; D is undetermined. The CDR3 DNA reads TGCGCCAGCAGCTTGGAGTTTTCAGGCTCCTACGAGCAGTACTTC. The encoded protein is CASSLEFSGSYEQYF. Full variable domain (rest looked up from reference TRBV5-1 and TRBJ2-7): KAGVTQTPRYLIKTRGQQVTLSCSPISGHRSVSWYQQTPGQGLQFLFEYFSETQRNKGNFPGRFSGRQFSNSRSEMNVSTLELGDSALYLCASSLEFSGSYEQYFGPGTRLTVT.